The entry below gives a single TCR beta chain sequence along with its context. The sample comes from a study of T cells in Graves' hyperthyroidism and ophthalmopathy. Overall study context: Sampling of peripheral blood happened at initial diagnosis, prior to any treatment.

The TCR beta CDR3 regions underwent amplification using RNA transcripts as the source. When the TCR CDR3 underwent first-round RT-PCR, the HTBI primer set was used. MiXCR was run by TCRdb on the multiplex PCR reads, yielding one entry per CDR3 protein. Among 750,000 to 900,000 distinct CDR3 sequences listed, about 38% were seen once. V shed 7 bases and J shed 5 bases, with 20 bases lying between them. This CDR3 contains 16 residues. The germline V gene encodes CDR1 SEHNR and CDR2 FQNEAQ (reference sequence). This receptor was identified in a man between 18 and 35 years old with Graves' hyperthyroidism. Sequencing input: blood. The rearrangement joins TRBV7-9 to TRBJ2-2; TRBD1 is a possible D gene (6 bases). CDR3 protein: CASTLGHSSRTGELFF. CDR3 nucleotide sequence: TGTGCCAGCACCCTGGGACACTCCTCGAGGACCGGGGAGCTGTTTTTT.